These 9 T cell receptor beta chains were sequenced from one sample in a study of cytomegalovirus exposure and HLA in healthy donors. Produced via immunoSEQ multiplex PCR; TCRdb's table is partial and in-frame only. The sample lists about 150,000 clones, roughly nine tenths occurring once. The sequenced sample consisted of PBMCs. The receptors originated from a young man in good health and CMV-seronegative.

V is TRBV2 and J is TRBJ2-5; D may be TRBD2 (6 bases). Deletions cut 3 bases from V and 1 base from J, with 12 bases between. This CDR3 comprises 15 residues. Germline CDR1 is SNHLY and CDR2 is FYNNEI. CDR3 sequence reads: CASSELAVPQETQYF. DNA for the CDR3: TGTGCCAGCAGTGAGTTAGCGGTACCCCAAGAGACCCAGTACTTC.

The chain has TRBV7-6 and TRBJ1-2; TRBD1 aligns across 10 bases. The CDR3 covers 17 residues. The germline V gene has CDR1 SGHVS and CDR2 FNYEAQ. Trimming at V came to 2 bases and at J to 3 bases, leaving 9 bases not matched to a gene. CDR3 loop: CASSLYPPGQGYYGYTF. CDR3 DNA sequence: TGTGCCAGCAGCTTATACCCCCCGGGACAGGGGTACTATGGCTACACCTTC.

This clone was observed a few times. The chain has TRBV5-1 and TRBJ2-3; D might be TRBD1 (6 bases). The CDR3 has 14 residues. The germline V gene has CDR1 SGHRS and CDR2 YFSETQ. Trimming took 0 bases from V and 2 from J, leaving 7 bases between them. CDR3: CASSLDRATDTQYF. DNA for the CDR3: TGCGCCAGCAGCTTGGACAGGGCCACAGATACGCAGTATTTT.

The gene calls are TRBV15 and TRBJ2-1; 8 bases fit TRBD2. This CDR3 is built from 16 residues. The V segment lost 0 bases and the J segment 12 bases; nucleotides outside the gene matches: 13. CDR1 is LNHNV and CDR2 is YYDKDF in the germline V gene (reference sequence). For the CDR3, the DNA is TGTGCCACCAGCAGAGACAGGAGCGGGAGTCCCTTCTGGCAGTTCTTC. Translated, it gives CATSRDRSGSPFWQFF.

The CDR3 sequence: CASSYGREADTQYF. DNA for the CDR3: TGTGCCAGCAGTTACGGGAGGGAGGCAGATACGCAGTATTTT. V usage is TRBV6-5 and J usage is TRBJ2-3; 7 bases are a match to TRBD2. CDR3 length: 14 residues. CDR1 MNHEY and CDR2 SVGAGI come from the germline V gene. The ends lost 2 bases at V and 4 bases at J; junction bases unmatched: 3.

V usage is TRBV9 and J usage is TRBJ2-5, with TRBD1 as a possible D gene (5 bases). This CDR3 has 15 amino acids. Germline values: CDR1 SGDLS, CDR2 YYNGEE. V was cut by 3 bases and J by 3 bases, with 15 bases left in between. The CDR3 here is CASSAAGGAKETQYF. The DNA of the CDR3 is TGTGCCAGCAGCGCCGCCGGTGGGGCGAAAGAGACCCAGTACTTC.

This CDR3 is CASSHTSLAGASRETQYF. The CDR3 nucleotides read TGTGCCAGCTCACATACTTCACTAGCGGGGGCTTCGAGGGAGACCCAGTACTTC. The V call is TRBV18, the J call TRBJ2-5; TRBD2 aligns across 11 bases. Trimming at V came to 4 bases and at J to 5 bases, leaving 15 bases not matched to a gene. Looked up from germline, CDR1 is KGHSH and CDR2 is LQKENI. CDR3 size: 18 residues.

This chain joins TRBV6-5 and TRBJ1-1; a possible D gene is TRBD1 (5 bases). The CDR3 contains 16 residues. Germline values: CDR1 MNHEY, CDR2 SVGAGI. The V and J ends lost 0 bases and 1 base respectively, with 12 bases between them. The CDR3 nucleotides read TGTGCCAGCAGTTACTCCCGGGGGAGGGCGAACACTGAAGCTTTCTTT. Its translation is CASSYSRGRANTEAFF.

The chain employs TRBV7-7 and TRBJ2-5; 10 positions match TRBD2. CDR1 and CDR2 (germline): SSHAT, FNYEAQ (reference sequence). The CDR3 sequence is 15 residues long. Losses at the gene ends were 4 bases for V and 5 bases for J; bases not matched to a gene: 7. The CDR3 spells CASSWGLAGEETQYF. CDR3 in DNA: TGTGCCAGCAGCTGGGGGCTAGCGGGAGAGGAGACCCAGTACTTC.